This T cell receptor (beta chain) was recovered during a study of CD8 T cells in ankylosing spondylitis. Findings of the study overall: Clones linked to the disease showed a CD8+ phenotype. They occurred at relatively low frequencies in peripheral blood. A subset of motif variants has previously been described in the synovial fluid and blood of reactive arthritis.

As the method for making TCR beta libraries, quantitative 5'-RACE with molecular barcodes was used. MiXCR, applied by TCRdb to the 5' RACE reads, yields one record per CDR3 protein. The data contain 90,000 to 100,000 distinct CDR3 sequences, about 8.3% of them singletons. V was pared by 5 bases and J by 0 bases, with 11 bases of the junction left unmatched. The CDR3 totals 19 residues. Per germline, CDR1 SGHAT and CDR2 FQNNGV. At least ten counts were recorded for this clonotype. Its cognate antigen is unknown. Material: blood, either unsorted or a sorted T cell fraction (not recorded which). This chain links TRBV11-2 with TRBJ1-4; TRBD1 agrees at 11 bases. This TCR derives from a male donor with ankylosing spondylitis or in good health (not recorded which). CDR3 sequence (DNA): TGTGCCAGCAGCCCCCCTTTGGGACAGGGGGATCCAACTAATGAAAAACTGTTTTTT. The encoded protein is CASSPPLGQGDPTNEKLFF.